This T cell receptor (beta chain) came from a study of regulatory and conventional T cells in RAG deficiency. Regulatory T cells were sorted from blood as CD4+ CD25-high CD127-low cells. This clone is a singleton in its sample. Its antigen is not known. Germline loops: CDR1 SNHLY, CDR2 FYNNEI. CDR3 length equals 17 residues. Trimming removed 5 bases from V and 1 base from J; junction bases left unmatched: 10. Study-wide points: In Omenn syndrome, Treg and Tconv repertoires overlapped >85%. RAG-deficient patients showed markedly lower Shannon entropy and higher Simpson indices than control T-cell subsets. Sorted Omenn CD25-high CD127-low cells may not be bona fide Tregs.

Generated by immunoSEQ multiplex PCR, the TCRdb table keeps only in-frame clones and is missing some. The sample records some 20,000 clones, roughly 86% being singletons. These data also formed part of another study, on regulatory T cells. From that study: The PCR used 52 TRBV and 13 TRBJ primers. In patients, unique TRB V-J pairs were restricted and V/J usage skewed, especially in Tregs.

Specimen: Tregs sorted from blood. V gene TRBV2 combines with J gene TRBJ1-2, with TRBD1 identical over 10 bases. The clonotype comes from a human donor in good health. Written as DNA, the CDR3 is TGTGCCAGCAGTATAAACCCGGGACAGGGGAGTAACTATGGCTACACCTTC. Amino acid sequence: CASSINPGQGSNYGYTF.